Sequencing of this T cell receptor (beta chain) was carried out in a study of prognosis after radiotherapy for stage I lung cancer. The CDR3 is 19 amino acids. Trimming removed 6 bases at V and 3 bases at J, with 27 bases between. In its sample, this clonotype was seen many times. Multiplex PCR, run in two rounds, amplified TCR beta CDR3 from genomic DNA. During first-round PCR, primers specific to each TRBV and TRBJ gene were used. MiXCR, run by TCRdb on the multiplex PCR reads, gives a single entry per CDR3 protein. The sample carries 59,000 or so distinct CDR3 sequences, roughly 29% recorded once. Sequences were derived from PBMCs, sampled before or after stereotactic body radiation therapy (not recorded which). V usage is TRBV12-3 or TRBV12-4 and J usage is TRBJ1-5, with D tentatively TRBD1 (6 bases). The TCR originated in a donor older than 45 with non-small cell lung cancer. The CDR3 reads CASSPRRGSTLVSNQPQHF. The CDR3 region has the DNA TGTGCCAGCAGCCCTAGGAGGGGGTCCACTCTTGTCTCCAATCAGCCCCAGCATTTT.